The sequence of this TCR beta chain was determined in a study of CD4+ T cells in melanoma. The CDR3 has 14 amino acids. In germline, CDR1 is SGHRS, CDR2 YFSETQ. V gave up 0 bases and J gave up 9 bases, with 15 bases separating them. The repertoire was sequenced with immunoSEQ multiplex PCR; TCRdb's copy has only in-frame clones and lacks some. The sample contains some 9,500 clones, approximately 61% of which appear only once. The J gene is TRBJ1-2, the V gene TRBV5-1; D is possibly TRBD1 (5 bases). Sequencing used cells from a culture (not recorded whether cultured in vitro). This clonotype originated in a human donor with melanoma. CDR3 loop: CASSLEGTPGSYTF. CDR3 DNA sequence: TGCGCCAGCAGCTTGGAGGGGACGCCGGGAAGCTACACCTTC.